This T cell receptor beta chain was sequenced for a study of T cells after yellow fever vaccination. Background on the study: Low-cell-number fractions underwent preparation using SMART-Seq v4 Ultra Low Input.

Template switching with 5'RACE generated the TCR cDNA and added a universal primer site and UMIs. A single record per CDR3 protein comes from TCRdb applying MiXCR to the 5' RACE reads. The data show 70,000 or so distinct CDR3 sequences, more than 5.5% seen once. The CDR3 loop spans 15 amino acids. Losses at the gene ends were 4 bases for V and 0 bases for J; bases not matched to a gene: 3. Germline assignment: CDR1 MGHRA and CDR2 YSYEKL. V usage is TRBV4-1 and J usage is TRBJ2-1, with 7 nucleotides matching TRBD1. Sequenced material: CD8+ T cells sorted from PBMCs, taken around 10 days after the first yellow fever vaccination. The TCR comes from a man aged 18 to 30 who received the YFV17D yellow fever vaccine. The CDR3 region is CASSPGQLSYNEQFF. The CDR3 DNA reads as TGCGCCAGCAGCCCGGGACAGCTCTCCTACAATGAGCAGTTCTTC.